Listed below are T cell receptor beta chains from one sample, sequenced in a study of blood T cell repertoires in COVID-19. Libraries were prepared by immunoSEQ multiplex PCR; TCRdb keeps only in-frame clonotypes and omits some of them. The table has 300,000 to 350,000 clones, 85% to 90% seen once. Source material: peripheral blood. The receptors shown here come from a woman in her 30s with COVID-19, enrolled during active disease. CDR3s include the opening cysteine and the closing phenylalanine or tryptophan. Rows give clone size only sometimes, using once, few, many, or a class for an expanded clone.

v_gene	abundance	j_gene	CDR3aa
TRBV6-5	-	TRBJ1-1	CAGWGGSRAFF
TRBV18	-	TRBJ1-2	CASSPQTGNYGYTF
TRBV27	-	TRBJ2-5	CASSRLDVIGETQYF
TRBV27	few	TRBJ1-3	CASRPGDSGNTIYF
TRBV19	once	TRBJ1-4	CASSTRTGNEKLFF
TRBV30	-	TRBJ1-2	CACGQGIPYGYTF
TRBV25-1	-	TRBJ1-2	CASSEEGGDYGYTF
TRBV27	-	TRBJ2-1	CASSFSGISEQFF
TRBV15	-	TRBJ1-2	CATSRGEDRDLNYGYTF
TRBV11-2	-	TRBJ1-6	CASSSSDGNSPLHF
TRBV29-1	-	TRBJ1-1	CSVEGRTGRNTEAFF
TRBV7-8	-	TRBJ2-7	CASRPTSGSYEQYF
TRBV12-3/TRBV12-4	-	TRBJ2-5	CASSVSETQYF
TRBV10-3	-	TRBJ1-5	CAISSDREHQPQHF
TRBV7-8	-	TRBJ2-2	CASSTGTVGTGELFF
TRBV7-2	-	TRBJ1-5	CASSFGYRYSNQPQHF
TRBV7-9	-	TRBJ1-1	CASSPTGMNTEAFF
TRBV19	-	TRBJ1-4	CASSKYHRRGQGRVVTNEKLFF
TRBV11-2	-	TRBJ1-2	CASSLDGRGGNGAYTF
TRBV18	few	TRBJ2-7	CASSQGATVYEQYF
TRBV3-1/TRBV3-2	-	TRBJ1-2	CASSFRDRVNNNGYTF
TRBV6-5	-	TRBJ1-5	CASSTRQGLNQPQHF
TRBV30	once	TRBJ1-3	CAWRTFSGNTIYF
TRBV7-8	-	TRBJ1-5	CASSLDRVVLQPQHF
TRBV30	-	TRBJ2-7	CAWSVWDRVSYEQYF
TRBV11-2	-	TRBJ1-3	CASSLDLGNTIYF
TRBV30	-	TRBJ2-1	CAWSVEAAVWDEQFF
TRBV7-8	-	TRBJ1-2	CASSLTGQTYGYTF
TRBV30	-	TRBJ2-7	CAWSVGQSEQYF
TRBV5-1	once	TRBJ2-3	CASSLAVAGEADTQYF
TRBV5-6	-	TRBJ2-5	CASSLETDFQETQYF
TRBV6-5	-	TRBJ2-1	CASSRGAGGNNEQFF
TRBV10-1	-	TRBJ2-2	CAFPPGQGPTGTGELFF
TRBV14	-	TRBJ1-6	CASSLAGNSPLHF
TRBV27	-	TRBJ2-7	CASSLGGEQYF
TRBV5-1	-	TRBJ1-5	CASSLGAGNQPQHF
TRBV30	-	TRBJ1-2	CAWSTGVEGYTF